Listed below are T cell receptor beta chains from one sample, sequenced in a study of T cells in localized non-small cell lung cancer. Clones were read by immunoSEQ multiplex PCR, and TCRdb kept only the in-frame ones, dropping some. Here the sample spans 55,000 to 80,000 clones, approximately 84% being singletons. This specimen was peripheral blood, taken before any cancer treatment. The origin of the receptors is a female donor over 55 with stage I lung adenocarcinoma. Each CDR3 is given with its conserved first and last residue. D genes are given only for firm matches. Clone size is not always given. Where it is, it says once, few, many or a class for expanded clones.

v_gene	abundance	j_gene	d_gene	CDR3aa	CDR3nt
TRBV1	NA	TRBJ2-4	NA	CTSSQDKRGGSSLAKNIQYF	TGCACCAGCAGCCAAGACAAGCGGGGGGGCTCAAGTCTAGCCAAAAACATTCAGTACTTC
TRBV7-9	NA	TRBJ1-5	NA	CASSLWGSGSNQPQHF	TGTGCCAGCAGCCTCTGGGGGTCCGGTAGCAATCAGCCCCAGCATTTT
TRBV5-6	NA	TRBJ1-2	NA	CASSLGSLRFVRYGYTF	TGTGCCAGCAGCTTGGGCTCTTTAAGGTTCGTCCGGTACGGCTACACCTTC
TRBV7-6	NA	TRBJ2-3	NA	CASSPMRADTQYF	TGTGCCAGCAGCCCCATGAGAGCGGATACGCAGTATTTT
TRBV9	NA	TRBJ2-5	TRBD2	CASSVRSGSPPETQYF	TGTGCCAGCAGCGTAAGAAGCGGGAGCCCCCCAGAGACCCAGTACTTC
TRBV18	NA	TRBJ1-1	NA	CASSPGGLAKAFF	TGTGCCAGCTCACCCGGAGGGCTGGCAAAAGCTTTCTTT
TRBV11-2	NA	TRBJ1-1	NA	CASSLDRLGTEAFF	TGTGCCAGCAGCTTAGATCGTTTAGGGACTGAAGCTTTCTTT
TRBV20-1	NA	TRBJ2-5	NA	CSADYGTQYF	TGCAGTGCTGATTATGGGACCCAGTACTTC
TRBV7-2	NA	TRBJ1-1	NA	CASSLRRGTEAFF	TGTGCCAGCAGCTTAAGGCGTGGGACTGAAGCTTTCTTT
TRBV18	NA	TRBJ2-7	NA	CASSPPGVPYEQYF	TGTGCCAGCTCACCACCGGGGGTTCCCTACGAGCAGTACTTC
TRBV7-2	NA	TRBJ1-3	NA	CASSPRSGDGNTIYF	TGTGCCAGCAGCCCCCGTAGCGGGGATGGAAACACCATATATTTT
TRBV5-3	NA	TRBJ2-7	TRBD2	CARSLVQTSGVEQYF	TGTGCCAGAAGCTTGGTTCAGACTAGCGGGGTCGAGCAGTACTTC
TRBV9	NA	TRBJ1-4	NA	CASSVGSNNEKLFF	TGTGCCAGCAGCGTAGGCAGTAATAATGAAAAACTGTTTTTT
TRBV7-9	few	TRBJ1-2	NA	CASSPRDDGYTF	TGTGCCAGCAGCCCACGGGACGACGGCTACACCTTC
TRBV30	NA	TRBJ2-1	TRBD2	CAWSGASGRTSSYNEQFF	TGTGCCTGGAGTGGGGCTAGCGGGAGGACGAGCTCCTACAATGAGCAGTTCTTC
TRBV7-2	NA	TRBJ1-3	NA	CASSLGPTSSGNTIYF	TGTGCCAGCAGCTTAGGGCCAACAAGCTCTGGAAACACCATATATTTT